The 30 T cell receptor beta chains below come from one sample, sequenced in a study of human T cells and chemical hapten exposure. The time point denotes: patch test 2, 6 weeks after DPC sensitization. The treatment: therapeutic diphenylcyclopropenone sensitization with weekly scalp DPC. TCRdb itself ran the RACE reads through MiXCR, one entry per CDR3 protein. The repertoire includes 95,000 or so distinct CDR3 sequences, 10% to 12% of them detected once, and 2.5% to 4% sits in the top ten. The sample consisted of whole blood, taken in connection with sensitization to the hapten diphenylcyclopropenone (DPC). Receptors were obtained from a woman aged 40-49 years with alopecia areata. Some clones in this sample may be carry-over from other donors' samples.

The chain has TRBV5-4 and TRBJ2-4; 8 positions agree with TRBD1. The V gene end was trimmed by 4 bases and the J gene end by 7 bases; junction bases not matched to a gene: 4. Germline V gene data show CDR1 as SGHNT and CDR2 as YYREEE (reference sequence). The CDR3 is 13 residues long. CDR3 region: CASSETGVNIQYF. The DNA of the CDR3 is TGTGCCAGCAGCGAGACAGGGGTTAACATTCAGTACTTC. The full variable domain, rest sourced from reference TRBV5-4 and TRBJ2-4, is ETGVTQSPTHLIKTRGQQVTLRCSSQSGHNTVSWYQQALGQGPQFIFQYYREEENGRGNFPPRFSGLQFPNYSSELNVNALELDDSALYLCASSETGVNIQYFGAGTRLSVL.

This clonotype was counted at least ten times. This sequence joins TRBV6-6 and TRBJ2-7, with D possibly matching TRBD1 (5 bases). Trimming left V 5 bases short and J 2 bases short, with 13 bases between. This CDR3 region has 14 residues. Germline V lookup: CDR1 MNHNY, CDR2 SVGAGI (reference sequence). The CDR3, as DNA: TGTGCCAGCAGTAACCGCGACAGAGCCTACGAGCAGTACTTC. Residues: CASSNRDRAYEQYF.

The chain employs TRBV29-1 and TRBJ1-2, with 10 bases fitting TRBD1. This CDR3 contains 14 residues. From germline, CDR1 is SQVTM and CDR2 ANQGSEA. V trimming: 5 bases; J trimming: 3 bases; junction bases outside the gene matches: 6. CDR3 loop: CSVKRDRGDYGYTF. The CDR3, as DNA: TGCAGCGTTAAAAGGGACAGGGGAGACTATGGCTACACCTTC.

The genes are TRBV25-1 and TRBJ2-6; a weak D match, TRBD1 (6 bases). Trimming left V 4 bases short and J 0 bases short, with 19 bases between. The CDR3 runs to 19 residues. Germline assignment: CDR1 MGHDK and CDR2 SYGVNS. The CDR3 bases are TGTGCCAGCAGTGGATACACTGAGGGGGACCCCTCTGGGGCCAACGTCCTGACTTTC. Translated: CASSGYTEGDPSGANVLTF. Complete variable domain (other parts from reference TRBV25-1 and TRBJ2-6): EADIYQTPRYLVIGTGKKITLECSQTMGHDKMYWYQQDPGMELHLIHYSYGVNSTEKGDLSSESTVSRIRTEHFPLTLESARPSHTSQYLCASSGYTEGDPSGANVLTFGAGSRLTVL.

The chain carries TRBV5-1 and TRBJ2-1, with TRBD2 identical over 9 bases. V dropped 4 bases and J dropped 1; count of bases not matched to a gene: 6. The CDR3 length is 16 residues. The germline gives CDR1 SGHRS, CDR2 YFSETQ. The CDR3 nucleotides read TGCGCCAGCAGCCCGGCTAGCGGGGTGTCCTACAATGAGCAGTTCTTC. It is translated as CASSPASGVSYNEQFF.

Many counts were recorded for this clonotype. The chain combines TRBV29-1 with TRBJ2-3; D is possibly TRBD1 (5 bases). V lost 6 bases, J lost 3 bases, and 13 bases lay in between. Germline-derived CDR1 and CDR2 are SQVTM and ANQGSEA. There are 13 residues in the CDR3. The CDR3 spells CSVIRDPTDTQYF. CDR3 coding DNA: TGCAGCGTCATCAGGGATCCAACAGATACGCAGTATTTT.

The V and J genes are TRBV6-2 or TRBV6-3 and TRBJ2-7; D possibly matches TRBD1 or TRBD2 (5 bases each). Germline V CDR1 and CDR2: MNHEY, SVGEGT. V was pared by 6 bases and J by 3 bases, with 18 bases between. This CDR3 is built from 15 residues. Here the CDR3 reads CASSPGTPGSYEQYF. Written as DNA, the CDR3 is TGTGCCAGCAGCCCTGGGACCCCAGGAAGCTACGAGCAGTACTTC.

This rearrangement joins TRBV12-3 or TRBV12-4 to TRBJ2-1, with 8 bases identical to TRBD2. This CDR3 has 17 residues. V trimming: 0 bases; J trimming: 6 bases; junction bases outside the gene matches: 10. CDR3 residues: CASSLALIGLAGNEQFF. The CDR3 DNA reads TGTGCCAGCAGTTTAGCGCTAATTGGGCTAGCGGGCAATGAGCAGTTCTTC.

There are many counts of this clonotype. As DNA, the CDR3 is TGTGCCATCCGGACAGTTAACACTGAAGCTTTCTTT. It specifies CAIRTVNTEAFF. V is TRBV6-2 or TRBV6-3 and J is TRBJ1-1, with D possibly matching TRBD1 (6 bases). This CDR3 is 12 amino acids long. V lost 10 bases, J lost 2 bases, and 11 bases lay in between. The germline CDR1 and CDR2 sequences are MNHEY and SVGEGT.

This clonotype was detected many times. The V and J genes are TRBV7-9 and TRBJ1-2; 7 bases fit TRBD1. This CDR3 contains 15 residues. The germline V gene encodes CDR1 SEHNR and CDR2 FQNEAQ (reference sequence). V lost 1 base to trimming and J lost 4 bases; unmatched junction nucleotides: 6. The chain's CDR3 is CASSLGSDRSYGYTF. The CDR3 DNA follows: TGTGCCAGCAGCTTAGGCTCGGACAGGTCCTATGGCTACACCTTC.

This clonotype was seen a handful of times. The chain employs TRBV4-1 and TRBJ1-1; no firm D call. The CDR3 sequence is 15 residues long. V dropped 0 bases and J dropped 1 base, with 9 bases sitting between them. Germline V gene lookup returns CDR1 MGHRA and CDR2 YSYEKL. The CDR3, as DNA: TGCGCCAGCAGCCAAGAACGGATGACGAACACTGAAGCTTTCTTT. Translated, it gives CASSQERMTNTEAFF.

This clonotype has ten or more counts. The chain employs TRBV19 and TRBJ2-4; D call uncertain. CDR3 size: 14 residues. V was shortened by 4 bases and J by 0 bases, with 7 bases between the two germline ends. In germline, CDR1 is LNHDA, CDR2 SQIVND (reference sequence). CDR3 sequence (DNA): TGTGCCAGTAGTAGATCTGGAGCCAAAAACATTCAGTACTTC. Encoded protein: CASSRSGAKNIQYF.

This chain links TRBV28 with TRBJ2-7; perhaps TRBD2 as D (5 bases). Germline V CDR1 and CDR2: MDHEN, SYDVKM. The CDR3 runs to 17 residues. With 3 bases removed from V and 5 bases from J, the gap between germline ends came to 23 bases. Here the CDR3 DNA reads TGTGCCAGCAGTTTCCGCCGGGGAGCCATCAACCCCCACGAGCAGTACTTC. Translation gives CASSFRRGAINPHEQYF.

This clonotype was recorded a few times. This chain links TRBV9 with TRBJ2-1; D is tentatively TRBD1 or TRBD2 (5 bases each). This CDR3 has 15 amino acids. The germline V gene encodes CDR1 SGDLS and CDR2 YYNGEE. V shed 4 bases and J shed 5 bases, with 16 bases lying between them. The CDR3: CASSLAPGANNEQFF. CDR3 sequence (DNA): TGTGCCAGCAGCCTGGCCCCCGGGGCCAACAATGAGCAGTTCTTC.

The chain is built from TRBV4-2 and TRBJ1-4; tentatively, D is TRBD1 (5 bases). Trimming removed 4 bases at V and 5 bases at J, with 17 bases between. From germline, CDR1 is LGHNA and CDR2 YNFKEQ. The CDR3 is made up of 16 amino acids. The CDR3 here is CASSLQIRGENEKLFF. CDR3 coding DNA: TGTGCCAGCAGCCTACAGATTCGAGGGGAGAATGAAAAACTGTTTTTT.

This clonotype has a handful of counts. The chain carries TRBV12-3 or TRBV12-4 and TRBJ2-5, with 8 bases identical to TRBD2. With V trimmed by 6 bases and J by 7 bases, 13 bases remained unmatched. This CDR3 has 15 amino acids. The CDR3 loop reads CASSPHSGAGGTQYF. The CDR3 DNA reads TGTGCCAGCAGCCCACATAGCGGGGCTGGGGGGACCCAGTACTTC.

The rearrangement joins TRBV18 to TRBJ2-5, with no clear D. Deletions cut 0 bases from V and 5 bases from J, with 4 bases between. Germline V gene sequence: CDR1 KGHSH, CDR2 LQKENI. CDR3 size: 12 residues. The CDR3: CASSPPGETQYF. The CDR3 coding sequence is TGTGCCAGCTCACCACCGGGCGAGACCCAGTACTTC.

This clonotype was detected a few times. The CDR3 spells CASRRGTTTEQYF. The CDR3 nucleotides read TGTGCCAGCAGGCGGGGGACTACTACCGAGCAGTACTTC. This chain uses TRBV7-2 with TRBJ2-7; TRBD2 matches at 7 bases. Unmatched junction bases numbered 8, after V lost 6 bases and J lost 6 bases. CDR3 length: 13 amino acids. Germline lookup yields CDR1 SGHTA and CDR2 FQGNSA. The entire variable domain, with the rest obtained from reference TRBV7-2 and TRBJ2-7, is as follows: GAGVSQSPSNKVTEKGKDVELRCDPISGHTALYWYRQSLGQGLEFLIYFQGNSAPDKSGLPSDRFSAERTGGSVSTLTIQRTQQEDSAVYLCASRRGTTTEQYFGPGTRLTVT.

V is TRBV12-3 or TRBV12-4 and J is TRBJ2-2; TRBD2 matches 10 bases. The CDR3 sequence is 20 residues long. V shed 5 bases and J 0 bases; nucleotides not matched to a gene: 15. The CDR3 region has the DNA TGTGCCAGCAGTCCCCGGGAGGGACTAGCGTTGACAACGAACACCGGGGAGCTGTTTTTT. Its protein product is CASSPREGLALTTNTGELFF.

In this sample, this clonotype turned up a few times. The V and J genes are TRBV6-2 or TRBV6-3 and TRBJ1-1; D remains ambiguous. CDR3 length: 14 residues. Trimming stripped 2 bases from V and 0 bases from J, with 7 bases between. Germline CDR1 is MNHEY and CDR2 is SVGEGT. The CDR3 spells CASSYRTVNTEAFF. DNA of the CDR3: TGTGCCAGCAGTTACCGGACGGTGAACACTGAAGCTTTCTTT.

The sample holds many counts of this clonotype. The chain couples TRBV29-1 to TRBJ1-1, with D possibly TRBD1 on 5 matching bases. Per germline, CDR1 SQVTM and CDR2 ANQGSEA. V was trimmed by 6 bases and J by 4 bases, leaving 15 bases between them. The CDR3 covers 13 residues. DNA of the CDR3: TGCAGCGTCCGTGGGGCCTCGGGCACTGAAGCTTTCTTT. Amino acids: CSVRGASGTEAFF.

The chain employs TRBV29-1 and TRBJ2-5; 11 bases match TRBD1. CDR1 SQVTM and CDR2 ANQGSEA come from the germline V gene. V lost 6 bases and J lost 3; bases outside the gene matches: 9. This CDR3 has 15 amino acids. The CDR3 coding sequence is TGCAGCGTCTCCCCCGGGACAGGGGGGGAAGAGACCCAGTACTTC. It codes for CSVSPGTGGEETQYF.

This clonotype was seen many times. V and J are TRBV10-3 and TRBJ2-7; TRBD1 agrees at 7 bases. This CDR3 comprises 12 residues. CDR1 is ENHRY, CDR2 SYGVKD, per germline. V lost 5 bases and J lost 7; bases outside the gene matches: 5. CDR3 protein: CAISRTGLEQYF. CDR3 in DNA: TGTGCCATCAGTCGGACAGGTCTAGAGCAGTACTTC.

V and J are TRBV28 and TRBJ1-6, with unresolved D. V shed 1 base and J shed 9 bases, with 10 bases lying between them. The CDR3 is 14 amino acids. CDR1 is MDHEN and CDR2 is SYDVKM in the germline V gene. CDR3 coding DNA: TGTGCCAGCAGTTTATTCCCGATGGGTTCACCCCTCCACTTT. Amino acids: CASSLFPMGSPLHF. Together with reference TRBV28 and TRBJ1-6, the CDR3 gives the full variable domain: DVKVTQSSRYLVKRTGEKVFLECVQDMDHENMFWYRQDPGLGLRLIYFSYDVKMKEKGDIPEGYSVSREKKERFSLILESASTNQTSMYLCASSLFPMGSPLHFGNGTRLTVT.

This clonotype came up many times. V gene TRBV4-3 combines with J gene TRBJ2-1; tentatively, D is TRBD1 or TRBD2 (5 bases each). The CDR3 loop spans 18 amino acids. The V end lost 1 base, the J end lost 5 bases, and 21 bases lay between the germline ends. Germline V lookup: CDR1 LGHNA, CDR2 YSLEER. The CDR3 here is CASSQGYLPGQAHNEQFF. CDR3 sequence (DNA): TGCGCCAGCAGCCAAGGCTACCTACCGGGGCAGGCCCACAATGAGCAGTTCTTC.

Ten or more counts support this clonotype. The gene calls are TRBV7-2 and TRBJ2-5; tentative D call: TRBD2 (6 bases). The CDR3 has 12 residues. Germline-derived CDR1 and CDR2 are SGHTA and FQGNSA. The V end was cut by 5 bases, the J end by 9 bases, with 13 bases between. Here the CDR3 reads CASSPAGEAQYF. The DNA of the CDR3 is TGTGCCAGCAGCCCGGCCGGGGAGGCCCAGTACTTC.

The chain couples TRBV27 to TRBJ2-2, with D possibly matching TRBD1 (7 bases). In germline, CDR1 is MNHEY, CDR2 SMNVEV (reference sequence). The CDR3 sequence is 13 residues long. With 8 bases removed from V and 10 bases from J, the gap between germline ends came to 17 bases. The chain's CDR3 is CASARGANAELFF. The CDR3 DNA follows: TGTGCCAGCGCCAGGGGGGCGAACGCGGAGCTGTTTTTT.

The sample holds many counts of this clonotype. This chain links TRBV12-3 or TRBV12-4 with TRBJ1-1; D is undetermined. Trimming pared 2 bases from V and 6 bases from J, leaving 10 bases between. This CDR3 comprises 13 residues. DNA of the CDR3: TGTGCCAGCAGTTTAAATAGCGGGGCTGAAGCTTTCTTT. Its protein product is CASSLNSGAEAFF.

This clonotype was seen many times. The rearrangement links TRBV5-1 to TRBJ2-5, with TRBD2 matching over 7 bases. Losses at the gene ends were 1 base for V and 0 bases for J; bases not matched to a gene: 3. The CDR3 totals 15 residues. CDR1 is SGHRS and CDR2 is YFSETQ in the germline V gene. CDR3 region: CASSLSGTYQETQYF. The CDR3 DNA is TGCGCCAGCAGCTTGAGCGGGACGTACCAAGAGACCCAGTACTTC.

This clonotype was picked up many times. For the CDR3, the DNA is TGTGCCAGCAGCCCATCCTATAGCTCCTACGAGCAGTACTTC. It translates to CASSPSYSSYEQYF. The genes are TRBV7-9 and TRBJ2-7; no reliable D call. V was shortened by 5 bases and J by 0 bases, with 11 bases between the two germline ends. There are 14 residues in the CDR3. Germline CDR1 SEHNR, CDR2 FQNEAQ (reference sequence).